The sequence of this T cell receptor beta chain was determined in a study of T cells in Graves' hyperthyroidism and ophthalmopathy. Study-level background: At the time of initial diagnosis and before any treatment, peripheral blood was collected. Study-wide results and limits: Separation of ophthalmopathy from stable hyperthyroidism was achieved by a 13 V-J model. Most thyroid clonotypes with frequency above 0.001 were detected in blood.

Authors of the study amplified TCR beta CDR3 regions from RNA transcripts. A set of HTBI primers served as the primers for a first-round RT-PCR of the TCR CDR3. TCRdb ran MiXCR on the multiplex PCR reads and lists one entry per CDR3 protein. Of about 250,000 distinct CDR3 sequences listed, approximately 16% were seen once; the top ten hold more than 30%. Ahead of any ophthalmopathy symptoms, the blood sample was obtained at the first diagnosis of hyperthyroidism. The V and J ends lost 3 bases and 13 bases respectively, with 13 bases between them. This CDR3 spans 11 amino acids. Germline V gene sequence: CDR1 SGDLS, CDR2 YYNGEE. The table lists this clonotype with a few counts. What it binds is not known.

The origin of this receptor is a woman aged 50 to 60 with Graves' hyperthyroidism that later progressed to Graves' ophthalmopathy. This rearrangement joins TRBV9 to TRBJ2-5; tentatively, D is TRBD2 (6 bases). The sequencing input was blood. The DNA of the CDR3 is TGTGCCAGCAGCGGGGGACGGGGACTGTACTTC. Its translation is CASSGGRGLYF.